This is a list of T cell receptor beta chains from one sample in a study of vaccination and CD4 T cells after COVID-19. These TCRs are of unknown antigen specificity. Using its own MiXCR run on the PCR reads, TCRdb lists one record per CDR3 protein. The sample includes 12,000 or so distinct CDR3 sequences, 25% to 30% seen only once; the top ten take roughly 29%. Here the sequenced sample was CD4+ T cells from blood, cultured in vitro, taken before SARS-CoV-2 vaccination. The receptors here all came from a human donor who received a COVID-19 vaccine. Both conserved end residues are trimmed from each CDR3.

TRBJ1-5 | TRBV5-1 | ASCPGTGGNQPQH
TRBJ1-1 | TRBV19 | ASSMPGGGSTEAF
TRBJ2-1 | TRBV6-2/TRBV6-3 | ASSTRSAWRNNEQF
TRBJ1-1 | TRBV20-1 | SASNTGRLEAF
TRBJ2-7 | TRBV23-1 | ASSTGYGYEQY
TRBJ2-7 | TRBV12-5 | ASGPTGRYEQY
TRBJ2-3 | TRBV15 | ATSRDGRGSTDTQY
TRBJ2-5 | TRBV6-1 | ASTEGWSSGAAETQY
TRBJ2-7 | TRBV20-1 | SACPLGIANYEQY
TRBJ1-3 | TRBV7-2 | ASSRTGPGTGNTIY
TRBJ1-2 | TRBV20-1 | SASEQGYGYT
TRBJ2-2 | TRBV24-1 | ATSGRGRWAGELF
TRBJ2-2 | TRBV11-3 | ASSLLTGGETEELF
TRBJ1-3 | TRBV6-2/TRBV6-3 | ACQLSSGNTIY
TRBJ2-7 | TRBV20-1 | SAAPTRQGAREQY
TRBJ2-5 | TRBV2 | ASSIAGTSFSETQY
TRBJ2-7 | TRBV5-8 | ASSFQGLVYEQY
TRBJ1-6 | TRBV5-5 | ASSYGGRDSPLH
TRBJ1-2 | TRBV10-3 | AISNVWAAANYGYT
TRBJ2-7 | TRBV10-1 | ASSEQGITYEQH
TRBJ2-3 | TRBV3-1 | ASSQGLSTDTQY
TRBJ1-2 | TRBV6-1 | ASSERDRVYGYT
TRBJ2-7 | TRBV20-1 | SASGHYLEEQY
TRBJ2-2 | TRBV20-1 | SARPGQGAAGELF
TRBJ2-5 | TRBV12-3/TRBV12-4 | ASSLTGSETQY
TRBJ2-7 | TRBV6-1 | ASSQGQDYEQY
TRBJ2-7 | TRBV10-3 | ATGQGGPYEQY
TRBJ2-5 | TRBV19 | ASSLAAGRQETQY
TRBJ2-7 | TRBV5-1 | ASSPQQGTYEQY
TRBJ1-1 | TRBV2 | ASSDSGFGDTEAF
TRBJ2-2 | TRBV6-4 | ASSARSGRRNTGELF
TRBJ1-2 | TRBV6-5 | ASSLTGFYGYT